This paragraph reports one TCR beta chain. Use of 60 Vbeta and 13 Jbeta primers characterized the PCR. This table comes from immunoSEQ multiplex PCR, and its TCRdb copy is limited to in-frame clones, with some not included. Of 90,000 to 150,000 clones listed, around three quarters are singletons. Germline CDR1 reads SGHNT; CDR2 reads YYREEE (reference sequence). V shed 3 bases and J 10 bases; nucleotides not matched to a gene: 7. This CDR3 has 14 residues. These data belong to a study of cytomegalovirus exposure and HLA in healthy donors. This chain connects TRBV5-4 to TRBJ1-6, with 7 nucleotides matching TRBD1. The sequence was collected from a woman in her 30s in good health and CMV-seropositive. The sequencing input was PBMCs. The CDR3 protein is CASSSGQVGSPLHF. The CDR3 DNA reads TGTGCCAGCAGCTCCGGACAGGTCGGATCACCCCTCCACTTT.